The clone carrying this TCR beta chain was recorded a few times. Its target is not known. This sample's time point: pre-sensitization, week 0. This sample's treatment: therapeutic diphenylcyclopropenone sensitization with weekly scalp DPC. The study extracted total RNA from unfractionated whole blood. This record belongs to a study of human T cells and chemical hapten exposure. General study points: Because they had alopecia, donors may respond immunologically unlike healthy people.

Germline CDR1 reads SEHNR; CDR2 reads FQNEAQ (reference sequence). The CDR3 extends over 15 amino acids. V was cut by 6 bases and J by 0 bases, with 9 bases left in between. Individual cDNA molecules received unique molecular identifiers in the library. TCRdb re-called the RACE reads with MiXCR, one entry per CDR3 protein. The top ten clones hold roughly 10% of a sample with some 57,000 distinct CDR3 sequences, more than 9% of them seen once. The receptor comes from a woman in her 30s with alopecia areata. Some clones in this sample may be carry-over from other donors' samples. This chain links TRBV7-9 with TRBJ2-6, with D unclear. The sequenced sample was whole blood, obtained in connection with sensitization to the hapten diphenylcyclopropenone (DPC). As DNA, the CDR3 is TGTGCCAGCAGTCCAGGAAGCTCTGGGGCCAACGTCCTGACTTTC. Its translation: CASSPGSSGANVLTF.